These 3 T cell receptor beta chains originate from one sample sequenced in a study of pediatric ulcerative colitis. Some clones are missing from TCRdb's copy, which holds only in-frame ones; the method was immunoSEQ multiplex PCR. Here the sample spans approximately 37,000 clones, 65% to 85% being singletons. Rectal tissue came from one to two pinch biopsies taken at colonoscopy. Sequencing used gut tissue. These receptors were taken from a boy between 10 and 17 years old with severe ulcerative colitis.

V gene TRBV19 combines with J gene TRBJ1-5; D uncertain. The germline V gene has CDR1 LNHDA and CDR2 SQIVND (reference sequence). Trimming stripped 8 bases from V and 2 bases from J, with 13 bases between. The CDR3 is 14 amino acids. CDR3 residues: CASWAAGGNQPQHF. CDR3 bases: TGTGCCAGTTGGGCAGCTGGGGGCAATCAGCCCCAGCATTTT.

The chain carries TRBV27 and TRBJ1-2; 10 nucleotides line up with TRBD1. CDR3 length: 14 amino acids. Unmatched junction bases numbered 9, after V lost 6 bases and J lost 8 bases. Germline CDR1 and CDR2: MNHEY and SMNVEV (reference sequence). This CDR3 is CASSPGTGVGGYTF. CDR3 sequence (DNA): TGTGCCAGCAGCCCCGGGACAGGGGTCGGGGGCTACACCTTC.

Only a few counts were recorded for this clone. The chain employs TRBV7-9 and TRBJ1-5, with 9 bases matching TRBD1. The length of the CDR3 is 16 residues. Germline CDR1 and CDR2: SEHNR and FQNEAQ (reference sequence). The trim removed 0 bases at V and 4 bases at J, leaving 4 bases unmatched. The CDR3 loop reads CASSLAGTGTNQPQHF. The CDR3 DNA follows: TGTGCCAGCAGCTTAGCCGGGACAGGGACGAATCAGCCCCAGCATTTT. The full variable domain, rest sourced from reference TRBV7-9 and TRBJ1-5, is DTGVSQNPRHKITKRGQNVTFRCDPISEHNRLYWYRQTLGQGPEFLTYFQNEAQLEKSRLLSDRFSAERPKGSFSTLEIQRTEQGDSAMYLCASSLAGTGTNQPQHFGDGTRLSIL.